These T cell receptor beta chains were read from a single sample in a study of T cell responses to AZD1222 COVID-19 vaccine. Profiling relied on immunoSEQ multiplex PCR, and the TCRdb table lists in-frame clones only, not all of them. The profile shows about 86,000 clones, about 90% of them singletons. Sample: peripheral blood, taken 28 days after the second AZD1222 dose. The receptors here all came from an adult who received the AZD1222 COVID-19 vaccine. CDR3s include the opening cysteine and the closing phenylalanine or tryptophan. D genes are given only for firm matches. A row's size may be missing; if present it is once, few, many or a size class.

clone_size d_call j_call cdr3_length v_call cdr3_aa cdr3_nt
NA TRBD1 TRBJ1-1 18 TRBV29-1 CSVASGMGQVNWNTEAFF TGCAGCGTTGCAAGCGGTATGGGACAGGTCAATTGGAACACTGAAGCTTTCTTT
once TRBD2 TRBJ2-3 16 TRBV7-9 CASSPGTSGSLDTQYF TGTGCCAGCAGCCCCGGGACTAGCGGGAGTCTAGATACGCAGTATTTT
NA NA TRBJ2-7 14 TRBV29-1 CSVGGGPSSYEQYF TGCAGCGTTGGGGGAGGACCAAGCTCCTACGAGCAGTACTTC
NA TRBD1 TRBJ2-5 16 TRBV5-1 CASSLVIGTGQETQYF TGCGCCAGCAGCTTGGTAATCGGGACAGGGCAAGAGACCCAGTACTTC
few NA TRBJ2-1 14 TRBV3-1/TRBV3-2 CATSGGPSYNEQFF TGTGCGACTAGTGGGGGTCCATCCTACAATGAGCAGTTCTTC
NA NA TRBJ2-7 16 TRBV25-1 CASSLSGGAEIYEQYF TGTGCCAGCAGTCTCTCTGGGGGGGCCGAGATCTACGAGCAGTACTTC
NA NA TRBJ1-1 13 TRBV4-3 CASSPQGGTEAFF TGCGCCAGCAGCCCACAGGGTGGCACTGAAGCTTTCTTT
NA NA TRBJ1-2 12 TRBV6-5 CASRTDPYGYTF TGTGCCAGTCGGACGGATCCCTATGGCTACACCTTC
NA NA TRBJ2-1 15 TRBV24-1 CATSEWGSSYNEQFF TGTGCCACCAGTGAATGGGGAAGCTCCTACAATGAGCAGTTCTTC
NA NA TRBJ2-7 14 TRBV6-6 CASTGTKESYEQYF TGTGCCAGCACCGGAACCAAGGAATCCTACGAGCAGTACTTC
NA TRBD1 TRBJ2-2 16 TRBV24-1 CATSDSGTGRTGELFF TGTGCCACCAGTGATTCCGGGACAGGGCGCACCGGGGAGCTGTTTTTT
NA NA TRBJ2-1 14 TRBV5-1 CASSLESNGYEQFF TGCGCCAGCAGCTTGGAGTCTAATGGGTATGAGCAGTTCTTC
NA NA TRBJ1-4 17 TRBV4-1 CASSQEPFGQTNEKLFF TGCGCCAGCAGCCAAGAGCCCTTCGGTCAGACGAATGAAAAACTGTTTTTT
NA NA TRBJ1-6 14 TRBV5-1 CASSLDGNNSPLHF TGCGCCAGCAGCTTGGACGGTAATAATTCACCCCTCCACTTT
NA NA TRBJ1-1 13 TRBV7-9 CASRYRWNTEAFF TGTGCCAGCAGATACAGGTGGAACACTGAAGCTTTCTTT
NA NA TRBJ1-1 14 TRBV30 CAWTMDGRVAEAFF TGTGCCTGGACTATGGACGGGAGGGTCGCTGAAGCTTTCTTT
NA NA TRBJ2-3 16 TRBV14 CASSDSGFFDTDTQYF TGTGCCAGCAGCGACTCAGGGTTTTTCGACACAGATACGCAGTATTTT